This T cell receptor (beta chain) stems from a study of sequential checkpoint blockade in melanoma (dated by TCRdb to between 2018 and 2021). Turning to the overall study: Patients were randomized 1:1 to first-line nivolumab followed by ipilimumab (arm A) or ipilimumab followed by nivolumab (arm B). Both trial sequences were followed by maintenance nivolumab. Broader findings and caveats from the paper: Larger, independent patient cohorts are needed to validate the response-prediction model that combines TCR metrics and mutation burden.

TCRbeta CDR3 regions were immunosequenced from genomic DNA with the immunoSEQ Assay. Before high-throughput sequencing, genomic DNA was amplified using bias-controlled multiplex PCR. In the paper's pipeline: To quantify the absolute abundance of each unique TCRbeta CDR3 region, the sequences were collapsed and filtered. Clonality was defined as 1 minus Pielou's evenness and was calculated using productive rearrangements only. Clones with significantly greater frequencies in on-treatment versus baseline samples were identified using a previously published method. TCRdb stores this immuneACCESS table with in-frame sequences only. Part of the clones is absent; in the studies checked, under half of the shortfall reflects unresolved V genes, and no reason is known for the rest. Clone size and V and J calls were adopted from that table, with D and trimming inferred from the DNA. Present in this sample are more than 25,000 clones, 85% to 90% of which were seen just once. The top ten clones comprise 14% of the sample.

Reading the germline V gene gives CDR1 SQVTM and CDR2 ANQGSEA. Trimming at the junction amounts to 7 bases on V and 5 bases on J, and the germline ends lie 5 bases apart. From the cysteine through the phenylalanine, the CDR3 covers 10 amino acids. Here the CDR3 DNA is all that survives: 30 bases in frame from base 1. What this sample's treatment or condition label stands for: randomized to nivolumab then ipilimumab (arm A) or the reverse (arm B). Prior DNA-damaging chemotherapy had not been received by any trial patient. Live CD3+CD8+ cells negative for CD19 and CD56 were sorted from thawed PBMCs on a FACS Aria II flow cytometer. Samples were obtained from patients with melanoma enrolled in CheckMate 064, a randomized, open-label phase II trial of sequential checkpoint blockade. Leukapheresis was used to collect peripheral blood mononuclear cells, which were then purified with Ficoll-Paque and frozen in human serum with about 9.5% DMSO. Immediately after sorting, the purity of the sorted blood CD3+CD8+ cells was confirmed to be >98%, and DNA was then extracted.

This clone has a single count. The target of this receptor is not known. Base qualities are not recorded, but no much larger clone differs from it by a single base. The clonotype comes from a human donor with melanoma. The rearranged segments are TRBV29-1 and TRBJ1-4; confidence is insufficient to name the D gene. The material sequenced was CD8+ T cells sorted from blood (inferred from file names), taken from a patient given nivolumab and ipilimumab in sequence. This receptor has the CDR3 CSAQNEKLFF. The base sequence is TGCAGCGCTCAGAATGAAAAACTGTTTTTT.